This is a list of T cell receptor beta chains from one sample in a study of T-cell reconstitution after alpha-beta-depleted transplantation in children. MiXCR, run by TCRdb on the PCR reads, gives a single entry per CDR3 protein. The table lists around 680,000 distinct CDR3 sequences, around a sixth of them singletons, with around 0.96% in the top ten. The input for sequencing was PBMCs from the stem cell graft donor, taken from the stem cell graft. The receptors shown here come from a human donor who donated a stem cell graft to a child with acute myeloid leukemia. Each CDR3 is given without its conserved first and last residue. A D gene is named only where the DNA matches it firmly.

d_call j_call v_call cdr3_aa
NA TRBJ2-7 TRBV10-3 AISDRGPNPYEQY
NA TRBJ2-3 TRBV7-2 ASSLDTGADTQY
TRBD1 TRBJ1-2 TRBV12-3/TRBV12-4 ASRGTGLNYGYT
TRBD1 TRBJ2-1 TRBV12-3/TRBV12-4 ASSPRTGANEQF
NA TRBJ1-4 TRBV7-9 ASSARGPNEKLF
TRBD2 TRBJ2-1 TRBV5-1 ASSWEGGQADEQF
NA TRBJ1-1 TRBV20-1 SARDDGGRGRTEAF
NA TRBJ1-5 TRBV20-1 SVRLRPRGAGEPQH
TRBD1 TRBJ1-2 TRBV5-1 ASSTGSGTGDGYT
NA TRBJ2-1 TRBV29-1 SVDGGLAPTNEQF
TRBD1 TRBJ1-4 TRBV10-3 AISEEGRGNEKLF
NA TRBJ1-4 TRBV4-3 ASSQAIKEEKLF
NA TRBJ1-1 TRBV13 ASCVRDTEAF
NA TRBJ2-3 TRBV7-9 ASSSPSDRGTDTQY
TRBD1 TRBJ1-1 TRBV12-3/TRBV12-4 ASSMWTGGVNTEAF
NA TRBJ2-7 TRBV4-3 ASSQEKVGRTASYEQY
TRBD1 TRBJ1-2 TRBV7-2 ASSPKIGQGGNGYT
NA TRBJ2-2 TRBV20-1 SARRARNTGELF
NA TRBJ2-7 TRBV10-3 AISESGTNEQY
TRBD1 TRBJ2-7 TRBV11-3 ASSLSQGFRQGEQY
NA TRBJ1-2 TRBV20-1 SARDIGYT
TRBD1 TRBJ1-1 TRBV20-1 SATTFRDRGLTNTEAF
NA TRBJ1-2 TRBV20-1 SARDSGPPYGYT
NA TRBJ2-1 TRBV12-3/TRBV12-4 ASNSPGFRQF
TRBD1 TRBJ1-5 TRBV27 ASSPWTGGINQPQH
NA TRBJ1-1 TRBV6-2/TRBV6-3 ASSYGDMNTEAF
TRBD1 TRBJ1-2 TRBV6-2/TRBV6-3 ASSYGDRVDGYT
NA TRBJ2-4 TRBV20-1 SAKGTSLAKNIQY
NA TRBJ2-3 TRBV20-1 SAPERGVTDTQY